These T cell receptor beta chains were read from a single sample in a study of blood T cell repertoires in COVID-19. The table came from immunoSEQ multiplex PCR; TCRdb's copy has only in-frame clones and leaves some out. The table lists under 250,000 clones, about four fifths of them singletons. Specimen: PBMCs or T cells enriched from blood (not recorded which). The receptor source for this set is a woman between 45 and 60 years old who had been exposed to COVID-19. Both conserved end residues are part of each CDR3.

CASSLITLDTQYF	TRBV5-6
CASSLAGGGAYEQYF	TRBV3-1/TRBV3-2
CSAGVQGPGTDTQYF	TRBV20-1
CASSEAMGFTEAFF	TRBV5-6
CASREQAPVGKLFF	TRBV5-8
CASSPRRMNTEAFF	TRBV3-1/TRBV3-2
CASSLREGYNQPQHF	TRBV7-8
CASSIDGRGTEAFF	TRBV19
CASGQDTSNSPLHF	TRBV6-5
CASSSGQGKVYGYTF	TRBV19
CASSPQGSLTEAFF	TRBV7-9
CASSPNTDTQYF	TRBV11-2
CASSHPRLASYEQYF	TRBV28
CASSPRMNTEAFF	TRBV7-9
CASTSRGGGYTF	TRBV2
CATSDAPNPGLAADTQYF	TRBV24-1
CASGGGRQDTEAFF	TRBV27
CASSSSDRGQPQHF	TRBV19
CASSQGRTGTVGYTF	TRBV3-1/TRBV3-2
CASSGAPAGNTEAFF	TRBV9
CASSLGTAGGLETQYF	TRBV5-1
CASSQVGGGAETQYF	TRBV3-1/TRBV3-2
CASSLYDRGMNTEAFF	TRBV5-5
CASVLEGGATSEAFF	TRBV5-1
CASSIEGANEAFF	TRBV28
CATRQGNTEAFF	TRBV11-2
CASSPGRGATYEQYF	TRBV19
CASSQDPQGGSRQTEAFF	TRBV4-2
CASSEALPGQGRFSNQPQHF	TRBV2
CAWTAGKEETQYF	TRBV30
CASTTTGVVGNTIYF	TRBV19
CASRASGRATEAFF	TRBV6-4
CASSLVGGGNNEQFF	TRBV5-1
CASSKGTGLSSYGYTF	TRBV21-1
CASSLGTYTEAFF	TRBV12-3/TRBV12-4